Reported below is one T cell receptor (beta chain). Its antigen remains unidentified. It has no much larger one-base neighbor in the sample; base qualities were not kept. The library was prepared using the immunoSEQ multiplex PCR assay. For the multiplex PCR, a mixture combining 60 forward primers for TCR Vbeta segments and 13 reverse primers for TCR Jbeta segments was used. The CDR3 region of rearranged TCR beta genes was amplified from genomic DNA by a multiplex PCR assay. The amplified TCR beta libraries were sequenced on the Illumina HiSeq System as 87-base-pair reads. As for how the authors treated the data: A later analysis counted about 76 million unique TCR beta chains across the 550 to 750 repertoires, and 9 million to 14 million of these chains were shared by at least two donors. Raw reads were error-corrected and collapsed into unique sequences with a nearest-neighbor algorithm that merged closely related sequences to remove PCR and sequencing errors. Alignment of CDR3 sequences to IMGT reference sequences was used to assign V, D and J gene segments. For a sequence to be retained, at least a six-nucleotide match to both a V gene segment and a J gene segment was required. Rearrangements were called productive when the CDR3 lacked stop codons and stayed in frame with V and J; all others were non-productive. CDR3 was defined according to IMGT convention as the region running from the second conserved V-encoded cysteine to the conserved J-encoded phenylalanine. Sequences without an unambiguous match to a single V gene segment were excluded from the earlier analysis of 500 to 700 of the donors. In an earlier analysis of approximately 590 of the donors, a V segment was called functional when productive rearrangements were above 56.7%, and segregating when the standard deviation between donors exceeded 5%. A statistical classification framework was developed to diagnose cytomegalovirus status using the catalog of TCR beta chain sequences. In a later analysis, V and J genes were assigned by comparing TCR nucleotide sequences against IMGT/GENE-DB human TR gene sequences. A later analysis assigned CDR3 sequences and most-parsimonious VDJ recombination scenarios with the TCRdist pipeline. In a later analysis, every TCR beta chain was defined by the combination of its CDR3 amino acid sequence and its V-gene family, and reads without a unique V-gene family were dropped. In a later analysis, a few hundred highly shared, low-generation-probability nucleotide sequences were removed to address suspected cross-contamination and a sequencing artifact. A later analysis calculated a clonal expansion index for each public chain from normalized within-repertoire ranks of inferred template counts. In a later analysis, generation probabilities were computed using a VDJ recombination model fitted to out-of-frame rearrangements, and the results were checked against IGoR. A later analysis scored TCR-TCR, TCR-HLA and TCR-CMV co-occurrence with hypergeometric tests, applying a repertoire-size bias correction to TCR pairs. False discovery rates were estimated in a later analysis by permuting HLA or CMV assignments 20 times. In a later analysis, co-occurring TCRs were grouped with DBSCAN, and TCRdist sequence similarity was added when clustering was performed within HLA-allele-positive subsets. Co-occurrence clustering excluded repertoires with fewer than 30,000 or more than 120,000 public chains, plus five with anomalous nucleotide sharing. Here the immuneACCESS table is served through TCRdb, limited to in-frame sequences with V and J called. Missing clones are a known gap in these copies; in checked studies unresolved V genes cover under half, and the rest lacks a known reason. V, J and clone size are those of that table, while D and trimming were read from the DNA. The sample table holds tens of thousands of clones, of which around four fifths were seen once. Around 5.1% of the sample rests with the top ten.

This entry comes from a study of cytomegalovirus exposure and HLA in healthy donors (dated by TCRdb to the late 2010s). Concerning the study at large: An earlier analysis of under 600 of the donors reported 250 to 350 Gb of sequence data and around 110 million unique TCR beta sequences from about 200 million T cells. Approximately 310 gigabases of sequencing data and 78 million or so unique TCR sequences were included in an early release covering several hundred HLA-typed donors. Among the approximately 400 genotyped donors, around 81% belonged to the genetic ancestry cluster associated with self-reported Caucasian donors. The aim of the study was to test whether cataloging public T cell receptors could identify signatures of past pathogen exposure. The study used immunosequencing to profile the T cell repertoires of around 600 subjects and linked those repertoires to cytomegalovirus serostatus. Besides the first cohort of more than 650 subjects, a separate validation cohort made up of roughly 120 different subjects was used. The study combined high-throughput TCR immunosequencing, statistical association of individual TCRs with disease status, and machine learning to predict cytomegalovirus infection status. A later analysis re-examined previously published TCR beta repertoires from about 700 donors and added high-resolution HLA genotyping to investigate patterns of TCR occurrence. Rather than using new phenotypic data, the later analysis identified candidate immune exposures from TCR beta sequences and from how often those sequences occurred across donors. In an earlier analysis of several hundred of the donors, high-throughput TCR beta sequencing was used to judge whether each TCR beta V gene segment behaved as functional or pseudogenic. Donor age, sex, ethnicity and CMV serostatus were compiled alongside the repertoire data. Genome-wide SNP genotypes for about 60% of the roughly 670 donors were used in a later genetic analysis, which treated that subset as a discovery cohort. Every discovery cohort repertoire had been produced on one sequencing platform. Class I and class II HLA loci were covered by the typing at four-digit resolution. Typing coverage varied by locus: about 620-630 donors for A, B, C, DRB1 and DQB1; more than 500 for DQA1; 606 for DPA1; 400 to 480 for DPB1. Several DR-DQ haplotypes were treated as single units for association and clustering because of strong linkage in the cohort. Among 398 genotyped donors of the cohort, an average of around 220,000 unique TCR beta nucleotide sequences was sequenced per donor, of which approximately 19% were non-productive. General findings and caveats noted by the study authors: The earlier analysis of 587 of the donors excluded 15 to 20 rarely observed V segments, including chromosome 9 orphons, because counts were too low. A later genetic analysis reported fewer N-insertions in productive TCRs among donors in an Asian-associated ancestry cluster than the roughly 640-donor mean. A later analysis found that TCR association rates varied across HLA loci, with DRB1 alleles showing the most associated TCRs and HLA-C alleles the fewest. A group of highly shared sequence variants was considered likely to be a technical artifact of the sequencing pipeline. Compared with equally common non-associated chains, HLA-associated TCR beta chains in a later analysis were more clonally expanded and had lower generation probabilities. Linkage disequilibrium might explain the correlated functional status among segregating V segments, but an unknown experimental factor could not be excluded. A further reported finding was that TCR beta sequences accurately predicted the HLA-A and HLA-B alleles for most subjects in the first cohort. Roughly uniform sequencing depth across donors was assumed in presence/absence analyses, although this assumption may not hold. In an earlier analysis of around 600 of the donors, most TCR beta V segments were observed in productive rearrangements about 87% or about 30% of the time, broadly matching IMGT annotations. HLA typing was unavailable for some donors at each locus, so association tests used only the typed subset. In vitro tests confirmed that a few of the cytomegalovirus-associated TCR beta chains recognize cytomegalovirus antigens. The classifier was reported to diagnose cytomegalovirus status with high specificity and sensitivity in both the original cohort and the validation cohort. Several of the top co-occurrence clusters appeared to be linked to parvovirus B19, influenza, CMV and Epstein-Barr virus, according to a later analysis. A later analysis found that most CMV-associated TCR beta chains appeared HLA-restricted, with HLA associations seemingly driven largely by CMV exposure. In a later analysis, around 17,000 TCR beta sequences were associated with specific HLA alleles at a false discovery rate of 0.05. When HLA alleles, especially DR and DQ, strongly co-occurred, TCR associations were difficult to assign to individual alleles. The 87-base-pair reads could not distinguish some IMGT-functional V segments, including TRBV6-2 and TRBV6-3, so those segments were excluded. The only immune exposure information available for the cohort was CMV serostatus. According to the authors, the approach could potentially be generalized to other disease states and immunological phenotypes. A total of roughly 160 TCR beta chains were listed by the study as associated with cytomegalovirus. A later genetic analysis associated a missense DCLRE1C variant with V-gene and J-gene trimming of TCR beta chains, and an independent cohort replicated the association. Most TCR sequences were observed very rarely across donors, whereas some public TCRs were present in many individuals. In this cohort, only TCR beta chains were sequenced, and detectable features were limited by the absence of alpha or paired-chain data.

In total, fewer than 750 healthy bone marrow donors made up the cohort. All cohort members were sampled while nominally healthy, although unrecorded immune exposures were likely present. The donor was CMV seropositive and belonged to the group of 250 to 300 seropositive cohort members. A peripheral blood sample was collected from each donor, and TCR beta sequencing was performed on peripheral blood mononuclear cells. The Qiagen DNeasy Blood Extraction Kit was used to extract genomic DNA from the blood cell samples. The cysteine opens and the phenylalanine closes a CDR3 of 17 amino acids. The only DNA kept is the CDR3, 51 bases in frame from the first base. The germline V gene (reference sequence) supplies CDR1 MNHEY and CDR2 SMNVEV. Trimming removed 1 base from V and 1 base from J, leaving 16 bases between the germline ends.

Specimen: PBMCs. The TCR comes from a male donor in good health and CMV-seropositive. The V and J segments used are TRBV27 and TRBJ1-1, with a weak D call of TRBD1 (6 bases match). The bases read TGTGCCAGCAGTTTATGGGGGGGCAGGTTCCCGAACACTGAAGCTTTCTTT. This sequence encodes CASSLWGGRFPNTEAFF.